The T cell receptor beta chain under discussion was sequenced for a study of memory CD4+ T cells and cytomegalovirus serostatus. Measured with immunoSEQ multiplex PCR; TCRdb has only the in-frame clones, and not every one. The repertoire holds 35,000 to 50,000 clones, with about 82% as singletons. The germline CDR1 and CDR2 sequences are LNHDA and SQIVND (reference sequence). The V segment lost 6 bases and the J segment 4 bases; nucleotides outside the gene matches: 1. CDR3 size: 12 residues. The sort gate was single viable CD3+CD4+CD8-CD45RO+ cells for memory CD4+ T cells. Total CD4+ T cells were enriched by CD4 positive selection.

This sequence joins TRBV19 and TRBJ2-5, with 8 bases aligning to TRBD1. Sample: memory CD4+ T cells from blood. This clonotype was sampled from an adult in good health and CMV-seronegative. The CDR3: CASSDRGETQYF. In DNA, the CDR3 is TGTGCCAGTAGCGACAGGGGAGAGACCCAGTACTTC. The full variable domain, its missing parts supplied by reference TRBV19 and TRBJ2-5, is DGGITQSPKYLFRKEGQNVTLSCEQNLNHDAMYWYRQDPGQGLRLIYYSQIVNDFQKGDIAEGYSVSREKKESFPLTVTSAQKNPTAFYLCASSDRGETQYFGPGTRLLVL.